What follows are 13 T cell receptor beta chains derived from one specimen sequenced in a study of blood T cells in healthy people across ages. Alongside a J-beta primer mix, a sample-barcoded 5' primer served in a second PCR lasting about 7 to 12 cycles. MiXCR, applied by TCRdb to the 5' RACE reads, yields one record per CDR3 protein. The data hold 650,000 to 900,000 distinct CDR3 sequences, with approximately 65% observed a single time. Sequenced sample: blood. The receptors here all came from a man younger than 40 in good health.

The chain has TRBV5-6 and TRBJ2-4; 11 bases line up with TRBD2. V shed 1 base, J shed 0 bases, and the junction held 6 bases outside the gene matches. In germline, CDR1 is SGHDT, CDR2 YYEEEE. This CDR3 is 18 amino acids long. DNA for the CDR3: TGTGCCAGCAGCTTGACTAGCGGGGGCAGCTTAGCCAAAAACATTCAGTACTTC. Its protein product is CASSLTSGGSLAKNIQYF.

This clonotype turned up a few times. The chain couples TRBV12-3 or TRBV12-4 to TRBJ2-1; 10 nucleotides align to TRBD2. V trimming: 4 bases; J trimming: 6 bases; junction bases outside the gene matches: 12. CDR3 length: 17 residues. The CDR3 region is CASSSTQRGGPGNEQFF. Here the CDR3 DNA reads TGTGCCAGCAGTTCGACTCAGCGGGGGGGGCCGGGCAATGAGCAGTTCTTC.

This clonotype was counted a few times. The genes are TRBV9 and TRBJ2-2; D uncertain. V lost 3 bases and J 5 bases, leaving 8 bases between the germline ends. From germline, CDR1 is SGDLS and CDR2 YYNGEE. This CDR3 region has 13 residues. DNA for the CDR3: TGTGCCAGCAGCGGGCCTGGGACCGGGGAGCTGTTTTTT. It yields the protein CASSGPGTGELFF.

The gene calls are TRBV6-1 and TRBJ2-1; 9 positions agree with TRBD1. The germline V gene has CDR1 MNHNS and CDR2 SASEGT. J gave up 4 bases and V 6 bases, and 10 bases lay outside the gene matches. CDR3 length: 16 amino acids. The DNA for the CDR3 is TGTGCCAGCAGGATTGAGGGACAGGGAGGTTACAATGAGCAGTTCTTC. As protein: CASRIEGQGGYNEQFF.

The V and J genes are TRBV7-2 and TRBJ1-1; tentative D call: TRBD1 (6 bases). Trimming cost V 5 bases and J 5 bases, with 15 bases left between them. This CDR3 is built from 14 residues. From germline, CDR1 is SGHTA and CDR2 FQGNSA. In DNA, the CDR3 is TGTGCCAGCAGCCAGACGGGGGGCCGGACTGAAGCTTTCTTT. This codes for CASSQTGGRTEAFF.

This clonotype was found once. The chain couples TRBV7-9 to TRBJ2-4; 10 bases align to TRBD2. Germline V gives CDR1 SEHNR, CDR2 FQNEAQ (reference sequence). Losses at the gene ends were 1 base for V and 5 bases for J; bases not matched to a gene: 5. The CDR3 is 16 residues long. CDR3 residues: CASSLVASGSENIQYF. In DNA form, the CDR3 reads TGTGCCAGCAGCTTAGTTGCTAGCGGGAGCGAAAACATTCAGTACTTC. Full variable domain (outside the CDR3, taken from reference TRBV7-9 and TRBJ2-4): DTGVSQNPRHKITKRGQNVTFRCDPISEHNRLYWYRQTLGQGPEFLTYFQNEAQLEKSRLLSDRFSAERPKGSFSTLEIQRTEQGDSAMYLCASSLVASGSENIQYFGAGTRLSVL.

This clonotype has more than one count but fewer than ten. This chain links TRBV7-2 with TRBJ2-5; D ambiguous. CDR1 is SGHTA, CDR2 FQGNSA, per germline. With 2 bases removed from V and 1 base from J, the gap between germline ends came to 11 bases. The CDR3 consists of 15 residues. The CDR3 loop is CASSLNSASQETQYF. CDR3 nucleotide sequence: TGTGCCAGCAGCTTAAATTCTGCCTCCCAAGAGACCCAGTACTTC.

This clonotype appeared a few times. The V gene is TRBV7-2, the J gene TRBJ2-4; D might be TRBD1 or TRBD2, each matching 5 bases. The ends were cut back, 5 bases at V and 6 bases at J, with 8 bases in the middle. The CDR3 runs 12 residues. Germline V CDR1 and CDR2: SGHTA, FQGNSA. In DNA, the CDR3 is TGTGCCAGCAGCAGGGACCTAAACATTCAGTACTTC. Translation gives CASSRDLNIQYF.

The CDR3 DNA sequence: TGCAGTGCTAGAGGGACTAGCGGGGGCATCGAGCAGTACTTC. Translating gives CSARGTSGGIEQYF. The chain joins TRBV20-1 to TRBJ2-7; 13 nucleotides line up with TRBD2. CDR1 is DFQATT and CDR2 is SNEGSKA in the germline V gene (reference sequence). The CDR3 sequence is 14 residues long. V lost 1 base to trimming and J lost 6 bases; unmatched junction nucleotides: 3.

The chain is built from TRBV4-2 and TRBJ2-1; 9 bases map to TRBD2. Germline CDR1 reads LGHNA; CDR2 reads YNFKEQ. J was trimmed by 1 base and V by 4 bases; bases with no gene match: 11. This CDR3 is 18 amino acids long. The DNA for the CDR3 is TGTGCCAGCAGCCCCTTCGGTAGCGGGGGCCTATCCTACAATGAGCAGTTCTTC. Protein: CASSPFGSGGLSYNEQFF.

The V and J genes are TRBV4-3 and TRBJ2-3; no reliable D call. V dropped 0 bases and J dropped 3 bases, with 7 bases sitting between them. CDR3 length: 14 residues. Germline CDR1 and CDR2: LGHNA and YSLEER. In nucleotides, the CDR3 is TGCGCCAGCAGCCAAGATCAGCTGACAGATACGCAGTATTTT. Encoded protein: CASSQDQLTDTQYF.

V usage is TRBV20-1 and J usage is TRBJ2-6; D might be TRBD2 (5 bases). The CDR3 is 15 residues long. Per germline, CDR1 DFQATT and CDR2 SNEGSKA (reference sequence). With 1 base removed from V and 2 bases from J, the gap between germline ends came to 9 bases. The CDR3 nucleotides read TGCAGTGCTAGAGTGTTGAGGGCTGGGGCCAACGTCCTGACTTTC. Encoded protein: CSARVLRAGANVLTF.

A few counts support this clonotype. This rearrangement joins TRBV27 to TRBJ2-1; TRBD1 matches at 10 bases. The CDR3 consists of 17 residues. Germline CDR1 MNHEY, CDR2 SMNVEV (reference sequence). Losses at the gene ends were 4 bases for V and 5 bases for J; bases not matched to a gene: 11. The CDR3 reads CASSWEPGTGANNEQFF. As DNA, the CDR3 is TGTGCCAGCAGTTGGGAACCCGGGACAGGGGCAAACAATGAGCAGTTCTTC.